This T cell receptor beta chain was sequenced for a study of blood T cell repertoires in COVID-19. V shed 1 base and J 8 bases; nucleotides not matched to a gene: 6. This CDR3 has 15 amino acids. The germline V gene encodes CDR1 GTSNPN and CDR2 SVGIG (reference sequence). Some clones are missing from TCRdb's copy, which holds only in-frame ones; the method was immunoSEQ multiplex PCR. The data hold 400,000 or so clones, with around nine tenths observed a single time. This chain joins TRBV30 and TRBJ1-4; TRBD1 agrees at 11 bases. Sequencing was done on a sample of peripheral blood. This TCR came from a human donor in a cohort sampled during active COVID-19. For the CDR3, the DNA is TGTGCCTGGAGTGGACAGGACAGGGGGCCGGAAAAACTGTTTTTT. Protein sequence: CAWSGQDRGPEKLFF.